This TCR beta chain was obtained from a study of neurological immune-mediated disorders. Note on this clonotype: Its antigen is as yet unknown.

Whenever a sequencing run was performed, it yielded over 190 million TCR-beta sequences from 15-18 subjects. TCRdb redid the calling of the 5' RACE reads with MiXCR, one entry per CDR3 protein. The sample holds about 60,000 distinct CDR3 sequences, less than 10% seen once. The CDR3 has 15 amino acids. From germline, CDR1 is LNHNV and CDR2 YYDKDF (reference sequence). V lost 1 base, J lost 2 bases, and 2 bases stayed unmatched. The time point was: longitudinal time-point 2. Overall study results and limits: There were no CDR3 amino acid sequences shared by expanded clones across subjects, a result suggesting private repertoires in all groups.

The chain carries TRBV15 and TRBJ2-1, with TRBD1 matching 7 bases. The source of this sequence is a young man in good health. Sequencing was performed on PBMCs. The CDR3 DNA follows: TGTGCCACCAGCAGAGGGACAGGCACCTACAATGAGCAGTTCTTC. This encodes CATSRGTGTYNEQFF.